This T cell receptor beta chain was obtained from a study of cytomegalovirus exposure and HLA in healthy donors. The germline V gene has CDR1 LGHNA and CDR2 YNFKEQ. The CDR3 totals 15 residues. V lost 0 bases, J lost 7 bases, and 15 bases lay in between. It was with 60 Vbeta and 13 Jbeta primers that the PCR ran. Data came from immunoSEQ multiplex PCR; TCRdb stores just in-frame clones and leaves some out. The sample lists some 250,000 clones, 82% occurring once. This clone was observed a single time. Sequencing input: PBMCs. This TCR derives from a woman in her thirties or forties in good health and CMV-seropositive. The chain employs TRBV4-2 and TRBJ1-2, with unresolved D. The CDR3 reads CASSQDLEALPGYTF. The CDR3 DNA is TGTGCCAGCAGCCAAGATCTTGAAGCCCTCCCTGGCTACACCTTC.